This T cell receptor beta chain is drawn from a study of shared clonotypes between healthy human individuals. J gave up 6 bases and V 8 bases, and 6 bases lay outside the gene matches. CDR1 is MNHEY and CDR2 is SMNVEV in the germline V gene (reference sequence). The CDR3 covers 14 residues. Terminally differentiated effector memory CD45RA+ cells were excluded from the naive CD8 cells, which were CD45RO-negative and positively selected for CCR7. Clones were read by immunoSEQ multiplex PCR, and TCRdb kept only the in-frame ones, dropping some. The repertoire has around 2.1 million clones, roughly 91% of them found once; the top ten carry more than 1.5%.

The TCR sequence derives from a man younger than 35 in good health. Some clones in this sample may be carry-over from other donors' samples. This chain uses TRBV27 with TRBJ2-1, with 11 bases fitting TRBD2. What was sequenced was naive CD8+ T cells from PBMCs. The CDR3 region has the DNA TGTGCCAGCGGGTGGCTAGCGGGAGGCAATGAGCAGTTCTTC. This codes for CASGWLAGGNEQFF.